The rows below give T cell receptor beta chains drawn from one sample of a study of T cells in Graves' hyperthyroidism and ophthalmopathy. TCRdb used MiXCR to reprocess the multiplex PCR reads, holding one entry per CDR3 protein. This table has 400,000 or so distinct CDR3 sequences, roughly 15% appearing once. Sequencing was carried out using blood. The source of these receptors is a woman aged 60 to 75 with Graves' ophthalmopathy. CDR3s include the opening cysteine and the closing phenylalanine or tryptophan. Fields, in order: V gene, clone size, J gene, CDR3 protein. The size field is filled for only some rows; it gives once, few, many or a size class.

>TRBV2|many|TRBJ2-3
CASSGDYTDTQYF
>TRBV5-1|.|TRBJ2-1
CASSLGGGLASGEQFF
>TRBV4-1|.|TRBJ2-1
CASSQDGGDLEQFF
>TRBV27|many|TRBJ2-1
CASSFRYHNEQFF
>TRBV7-6|many|TRBJ2-3
CASSLASPRRDTQYF
>TRBV27|many|TRBJ1-5
CASSLPAGRANQPQHF
>TRBV7-9|many|TRBJ1-1
CASSHPPGLPNTEAFF
>TRBV3-1|.|TRBJ2-1
CASSQATSGLHNEQFF
>TRBV7-2|few|TRBJ2-1
CASSLGREGWNEQFF
>TRBV2|.|TRBJ1-5
CASGKGNGNQPQHF
>TRBV28|many|TRBJ2-4
CASSEPGGKNIQYF
>TRBV3-1|many|TRBJ2-1
CASSQVTVRGRNNEQFF
>TRBV19|few|TRBJ2-2
CASRADRGLWTGELFF
>TRBV7-2|many|TRBJ2-5
CASTLQGSGRQETQYF
>TRBV5-4|.|TRBJ2-3
CASSLPGRGLVDTQYF
>TRBV4-1|few|TRBJ1-2
CASRVEGLDGYTF
>TRBV7-9|.|TRBJ2-1
CASTGLEGSSSEQFF
>TRBV11-2|many|TRBJ2-5
CASRRTSGRAETQYF
>TRBV7-2|many|TRBJ2-1
CASSLISKSEQFF
>TRBV29-1|many|TRBJ2-7
CSVGQGALYEQYF
>TRBV14|.|TRBJ2-5
CASSQEYSRETQYF
>TRBV12-3/TRBV12-4|many|TRBJ2-5
CASSSGTRGIFPPYF
>TRBV2|.|TRBJ1-2
CASSKIRQSPGGYTF
>TRBV28|many|TRBJ2-7
CASTPGPAYEQYF
>TRBV27|.|TRBJ1-4
CASSFEGGNEKLFF
>TRBV28|many|TRBJ2-1
CASSPLAPSSNEQFF
>TRBV7-9|few|TRBJ1-4
CASSQPGEKLFF
>TRBV9|.|TRBJ1-2
CASSVGVRANYGYTF
>TRBV5-1|few|TRBJ2-5
CASSPSGTPELETQYF
>TRBV3-1|.|TRBJ1-2
CASSPRDRAGGYTF
>TRBV10-3|.|TRBJ2-3
CAISPSGGLDTQYF
>TRBV15|few|TRBJ2-7
CATSRDLTRLAGAYEQYF
>TRBV27|.|TRBJ2-5
CASSLWGLEETQYF
>TRBV28|many|TRBJ2-7
CASSFPTSFNEQYF
>TRBV3-1|many|TRBJ2-1
CASSQGGDPVSDEQFF
>TRBV19|.|TRBJ2-5
CASSGGGSGAGKETQYF
>TRBV7-9|many|TRBJ1-1
CASSLLAGGETDTEAFF
>TRBV6-1|once|TRBJ2-7
CASRPGTGIDYEQYF
>TRBV29-1|many|TRBJ2-3
CSVEGTGAGDTQYF
>TRBV9|.|TRBJ2-3
CASSVASQGADTQYF
>TRBV13|many|TRBJ1-1
CASSITQNTEAFF
>TRBV24-1|few|TRBJ2-3
CATSDAGQGAKDTQYF
>TRBV24-1|few|TRBJ2-1
CATSDVSGSSYNEQFF
>TRBV7-6|.|TRBJ2-1
CASSPGPYRGSSYSEQFF